This TCR beta chain was profiled in a study of regulatory T cells in long-lasting Graves disease. The table lists this clonotype with many counts. In building TCR beta libraries, iRepertoire HTBI primers were used together with Arm-PCR of CDR3 regions. TCRdb passed the multiplex PCR reads through MiXCR, listing each CDR3 protein once. The data show hundreds of thousands of distinct CDR3 sequences, about 16% seen once. The time point was: newly diagnosed GD, antithyroid drugs for less than 3 months. RNA isolated from PBMCs was used to make the TCR library. These data were also reused for a study on T cells in Graves' hyperthyroidism and ophthalmopathy. As that study records: No ophthalmopathy progression within 18 months constituted stable Graves' hyperthyroidism.

The specimen comprised peripheral blood mononuclear cells (PBMCs), sampled at new diagnosis, from a patient treated with antithyroid drugs. This clonotype originated in a man aged 18 to 30 with Graves disease.

CDR3 DNA: TGTGCCTGGAGTGTCGGAGGGGGCGCAGGCAATGAGCAGTTCTTC. Its protein product is CAWSVGGGAGNEQFF. This chain connects TRBV30 to TRBJ2-1, with a possible D match to TRBD1 (7 bases). Germline CDR1 GTSNPN, CDR2 SVGIG (reference sequence). Deletions cut 0 bases from V and 6 bases from J, with 15 bases between. The length of the CDR3 is 15 residues.